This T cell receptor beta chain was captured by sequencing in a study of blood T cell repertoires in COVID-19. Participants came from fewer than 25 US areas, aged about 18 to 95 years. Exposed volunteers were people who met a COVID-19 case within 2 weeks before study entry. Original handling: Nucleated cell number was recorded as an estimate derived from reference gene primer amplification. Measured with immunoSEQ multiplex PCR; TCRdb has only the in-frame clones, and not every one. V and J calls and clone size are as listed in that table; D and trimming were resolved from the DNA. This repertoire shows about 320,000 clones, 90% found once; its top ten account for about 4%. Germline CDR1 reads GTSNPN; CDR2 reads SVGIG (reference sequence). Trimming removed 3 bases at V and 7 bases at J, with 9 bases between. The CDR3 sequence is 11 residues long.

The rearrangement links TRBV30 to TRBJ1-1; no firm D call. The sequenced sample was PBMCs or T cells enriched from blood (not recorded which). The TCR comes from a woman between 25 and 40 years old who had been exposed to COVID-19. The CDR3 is CAWRSVIEAFF. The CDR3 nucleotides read TGTGCCTGGAGGTCCGTAATTGAAGCTTTCTTT.